These 19 T cell receptor beta chains share one sample of origin, sequenced in a study of blood T cell repertoires in COVID-19. TCRdb keeps only in-frame clones here, not all; method: immunoSEQ multiplex PCR. The table shows around 140,000 clones, with about 88% occurring only once. Specimen: peripheral blood. These receptors came from a human donor with acute or convalescent COVID-19. The donor label of this sample is uncertain.

The chain combines TRBV9 with TRBJ2-3, with a tentative D call TRBD2 (5 bases). This CDR3 is 14 amino acids long. The V gene's germline CDR1 is SGDLS and CDR2 YYNGEE. Trimming removed 4 bases from V and 2 bases from J, with 11 bases in between. Here the CDR3 DNA reads TGTGCCAGCAGCCCAGCGGAGTCCACAGATACGCAGTATTTT. This gives the protein CASSPAESTDTQYF.

This clone was detected only a few times. In DNA, the CDR3 is TGTGCCAGCTCACCACCGACAGGGGAAGGGACACCCCTCCACTTT. Protein sequence: CASSPPTGEGTPLHF. J is TRBJ1-6 and V is TRBV18; 8 bases agree with TRBD1. Germline assignment: CDR1 KGHSH and CDR2 LQKENI. The CDR3 contains 15 residues. Germline trimming cut 0 bases from V and 11 bases from J; bases unmatched to any gene: 6. Complete variable domain (other parts from reference TRBV18 and TRBJ1-6): NAGVMQNPRHLVRRRGQEARLRCSPMKGHSHVYWYRQLPEEGLKFMVYLQKENIIDESGMPKERFSAEFPKEGPSILRIQQVVRGDSAAYFCASSPPTGEGTPLHFGNGTRLTVT.

This clone was recorded once. This chain uses TRBV12-3 or TRBV12-4 with TRBJ1-6; no firm D call. The V and J ends lost 6 bases and 7 bases respectively, with 7 bases between them. The CDR3 contains 12 residues. The CDR3 region is CASRILNSPLHF. CDR3 bases: TGTGCCAGCAGGATACTCAATTCACCCCTCCACTTT.

The rearrangement uses TRBV5-5 and TRBJ1-2; D unresolved. CDR1 and CDR2 from the germline V gene are SGHKS and YYEKEE (reference sequence). V was clipped by 2 bases and J by 7 bases, with 24 bases between them. This CDR3 region has 17 residues. The CDR3 here is CASSFLSAGDSPLGYTF. Written as DNA, the CDR3 is TGTGCCAGCAGCTTCCTATCGGCAGGCGATTCTCCCCTTGGCTACACCTTC.

The DNA for the CDR3 is TGTGCCAGCAGCCCACCCCCAACAGACAGGGGGAAAAATTATAACTATGGCTACACCTTC. It specifies CASSPPPTDRGKNYNYGYTF. This rearrangement joins TRBV14 to TRBJ1-2, with 9 bases fitting TRBD1. Trimming cost V 4 bases and J 1 base; bases outside gene matches: 19. The CDR3 has 20 amino acids. Looked up from germline, CDR1 is SGHDN and CDR2 is FVKESK.

This rearrangement joins TRBV7-9 to TRBJ2-5; D uncertain. Trimming left V 6 bases short and J 1 base short, with 18 bases between. Germline lookup yields CDR1 SEHNR and CDR2 FQNEAQ (reference sequence). The CDR3 runs 16 residues. The CDR3 spells CASSKEVLGPQETQYF. The DNA for the CDR3 is TGTGCCAGCAGTAAAGAGGTCCTAGGTCCCCAAGAGACCCAGTACTTC.

This clone was counted a few times. This chain joins TRBV6-5 and TRBJ1-2, with TRBD1 as a possible D gene (6 bases). Germline V gene lookup returns CDR1 MNHEY and CDR2 SVGAGI. Trimming took 6 bases from V and 8 from J, leaving 16 bases between them. There are 13 residues in the CDR3. The CDR3 is CASSKRGNSGYTF. The CDR3 DNA follows: TGTGCCAGCAGCAAGAGGGGGAATAGCGGCTACACCTTC.

V gene TRBV20-1 combines with J gene TRBJ1-2, with D maybe TRBD1 (5 bases). Germline CDR1 and CDR2: DFQATT and SNEGSKA (reference sequence). The CDR3 runs to 12 residues. Trimming shortened V by 3 bases and J by 8 bases, and 13 bases separated the two germline ends. Here the CDR3 DNA reads TGCAGTGCTAGTCACAGGCTGGGAGGCTACACCTTC. Protein product: CSASHRLGGYTF.

The chain links TRBV18 to TRBJ1-6; 9 nucleotides line up with TRBD1. CDR1 and CDR2 (germline): KGHSH, LQKENI. CDR3 size: 15 residues. The trim removed 4 bases at V and 9 bases at J, leaving 7 bases unmatched. The CDR3 sequence: CASSQLQGAGSPLHF. CDR3 DNA: TGTGCCAGCTCACAACTACAGGGGGCAGGTTCACCCCTCCACTTT. The variable domain in full, with the rest retrieved from reference TRBV18 and TRBJ1-6, is NAGVMQNPRHLVRRRGQEARLRCSPMKGHSHVYWYRQLPEEGLKFMVYLQKENIIDESGMPKERFSAEFPKEGPSILRIQQVVRGDSAAYFCASSQLQGAGSPLHFGNGTRLTVT.

CDR3 amino acids: CASSSTGSGNTIYF. The CDR3, as DNA: TGTGCCAGCAGTTCGACAGGCTCTGGAAACACCATATATTTT. V and J are TRBV6-2 or TRBV6-3 and TRBJ1-3, with D tentatively TRBD1 (6 bases). The CDR3 spans 14 residues. V lost 4 bases to trimming and J lost 0 bases, with 7 bases between them. From germline, CDR1 is MNHEY and CDR2 SVGEGT.

The chain has TRBV6-5 and TRBJ1-6; D is possibly TRBD1 (5 bases). V was pared by 7 bases and J by 7 bases, with 14 bases between. CDR3 length equals 14 residues. CDR1 and CDR2 from the germline V gene are MNHEY and SVGAGI. The DNA of the CDR3 is TGTGCCAGCACCCCGGGGGTATCCAATTCACCCCTCCACTTT. Its translation is CASTPGVSNSPLHF.

CDR3 amino acids: CASSYQGQGGYEQYF. The CDR3 DNA reads as TGTGCCAGCAGTTACCAGGGACAGGGCGGTTACGAGCAGTACTTC. The chain is built from TRBV6-5 and TRBJ2-7; 9 bases are shared with TRBD1. Germline V CDR1 and CDR2: MNHEY, SVGAGI. V trimming: 2 bases; J trimming: 4 bases; junction bases outside the gene matches: 6. The CDR3 is 15 residues long.

The J gene is TRBJ2-5, the V gene TRBV5-1; 10 bases line up with TRBD1. CDR3 length: 15 amino acids. Germline values: CDR1 SGHRS, CDR2 YFSETQ. V shed 0 bases and J 4 bases; nucleotides not matched to a gene: 3. This chain's CDR3 is CASSLETGGGETQYF. DNA for the CDR3: TGCGCCAGCAGCTTGGAGACAGGGGGCGGAGAGACCCAGTACTTC.

Points on this clone: A read error may account for a junction end that differs from germline. This chain connects TRBV7-7 to TRBJ2-1; 13 bases are a match to TRBD2. CDR1 SSHAT and CDR2 FNYEAQ come from the germline V gene (reference sequence). The CDR3 runs 15 residues. The CDR3 sequence is CASSLGLAGDNEQFF. CDR3 bases: TGTGCTAGCAGCCTCGGACTAGCGGGGGACAATGAGCAGTTCTTC.

The CDR3 region is CASSLALQKAFF. In DNA, the CDR3 is TGTGCCAGCAGCTTAGCTCTCCAGAAAGCTTTCTTT. This chain links TRBV7-2 with TRBJ1-1; D ambiguous. Trimming stripped 0 bases from V and 9 bases from J, with 8 bases between. Per germline, CDR1 SGHTA and CDR2 FQGNSA. The CDR3 is made up of 12 amino acids.

The chain carries TRBV27 and TRBJ1-1, with 7 bases aligning to TRBD1. Germline V lookup: CDR1 MNHEY, CDR2 SMNVEV (reference sequence). The length of the CDR3 is 15 residues. V shed 5 bases, J shed 4 bases, and the junction held 10 bases outside the gene matches. CDR3 bases: TGTGCCAGCAGTCCAGGGGGAGACATCCGCACTGAAGCTTTCTTT. Translation: CASSPGGDIRTEAFF.

J is TRBJ1-1 and V is TRBV20-1; TRBD1 aligns across 11 bases. V was clipped by 3 bases and J by 4 bases; unmatched bases: 10. The germline gives CDR1 DFQATT, CDR2 SNEGSKA (reference sequence). The CDR3 is made up of 16 amino acids. The CDR3 here is CSASPDRGRVATEAFF. Written as DNA, the CDR3 is TGCAGTGCTAGTCCGGACAGGGGGCGCGTTGCCACTGAAGCTTTCTTT.

In its sample, this clone was seen a few times. The chain links TRBV24-1 to TRBJ1-2; 10 nucleotides agree with TRBD1. J was trimmed by 8 bases and V by 3 bases; bases with no gene match: 8. CDR1 KGHDR and CDR2 SFDVKD come from the germline V gene. CDR3 length: 15 amino acids. The CDR3 sequence is CATSDAGTGDEGYTF. The CDR3 nucleotides are TGTGCCACCAGTGATGCGGGGACAGGGGATGAGGGCTACACCTTC.

The chain couples TRBV10-1 to TRBJ1-5; maybe TRBD1 (6 bases). Per germline, CDR1 WNHNN and CDR2 SYGVQD (reference sequence). The CDR3 contains 15 residues. V lost 0 bases to trimming and J lost 2 bases, with 8 bases between them. The CDR3 bases are TGCGCCAGCAGTGAGTCAGGACAGTGCAATCAGCCCCAGCATTTT. Translating it yields CASSESGQCNQPQHF.